The 30 T cell receptor beta chains listed next were all sequenced from one sample in a study of blood T cell repertoires in COVID-19. TCRdb's table, derived via immunoSEQ multiplex PCR, lists solely in-frame clones and lacks some. The sample gives 190,000 or so clones, approximately 87% of which show up once; over 0.7% is in the top ten. Specimen: peripheral blood. The receptors were gathered from a woman aged 18-35 years who had recovered from COVID-19.

The chain combines TRBV4-1 with TRBJ2-1, with D possibly matching TRBD2 (7 bases). Between the trimmed V and J ends, which lost 1 base and 8 bases, there was a span of 9 bases. The CDR3 length is 13 residues. CDR1 and CDR2 from the germline V gene are MGHRA and YSYEKL. The CDR3 nucleotides are TGCGCCAGCAGCCAAGCGGGGGGCTATGAGCAGTTCTTC. Its translation is CASSQAGGYEQFF.

The chain is built from TRBV11-2 and TRBJ2-1; TRBD1 agrees at 7 bases. This CDR3 spans 14 amino acids. V was clipped by 6 bases and J by 8 bases; unmatched bases: 10. Germline loops: CDR1 SGHAT, CDR2 FQNNGV. CDR3 DNA: TGTGCCAGCAGTTCCGACAGGGACCCCCATGAGCAGTTCTTC. Translating it yields CASSSDRDPHEQFF.

Worth noting for this clone: Other DNA sequences in the same sample also yield this CDR3. The genes are TRBV27 and TRBJ2-7; 11 nucleotides agree with TRBD1. Looked up from germline, CDR1 is MNHEY and CDR2 is SMNVEV (reference sequence). CDR3 length: 14 amino acids. Trimming took 5 bases from V and 4 from J; bases not matched to a gene: 4. CDR3 sequence (DNA): TGTGCCAGCAGTCCCGGGACAGGGGGATACGAGCAGTACTTC. Protein: CASSPGTGGYEQYF.

The rearrangement links TRBV24-1 to TRBJ1-2, with 7 bases that match TRBD1. Germline CDR1 reads KGHDR; CDR2 reads SFDVKD. The length of the CDR3 is 15 residues. Germline trimming cut 4 bases from V and 8 bases from J; bases unmatched to any gene: 12. The CDR3 region has the DNA TGTGCCACCAGTGACCCCCGACAGGGCTCACAGGGCTACACCTTC. Translated: CATSDPRQGSQGYTF.

This chain links TRBV6-5 with TRBJ2-1; weak D call: TRBD2 (5 bases). Germline CDR1 reads MNHEY; CDR2 reads SVGAGI. V gave up 5 bases and J gave up 4 bases, with 15 bases separating them. CDR3 size: 15 residues. The CDR3 nucleotides are TGTGCCAGCAGTCGCGCGGGTATCTTTTACAATGAGCAGTTCTTC. This encodes CASSRAGIFYNEQFF.

The chain joins TRBV5-4 to TRBJ2-7; 7 bases fit TRBD2. The germline CDR1 and CDR2 sequences are SGHNT and YYREEE (reference sequence). The CDR3 has 12 residues. The junction had 6 bases not matched to a gene; V was cut back by 7 bases and J by 5 bases. CDR3 bases: TGTGCCAGCTCAGGAGCGGGACACGAGCAGTACGTC. It translates to CASSGAGHEQYV.

The chain employs TRBV24-1 and TRBJ2-1, with D perhaps matching TRBD2 (6 bases). CDR3 length: 11 residues. V shed 9 bases and J shed 5 bases, with 7 bases lying between them. The germline gives CDR1 KGHDR, CDR2 SFDVKD. CDR3 sequence (DNA): TGTGCCACCTGGGGGGACAATGAGCAGTTCTTC. This translates into CATWGDNEQFF.

This chain uses TRBV6-6 with TRBJ2-4; 12 bases are shared with TRBD1. The V gene end was trimmed by 6 bases and the J gene end by 8 bases; junction bases not matched to a gene: 23. The CDR3 has 20 amino acids. The germline gives CDR1 MNHNY, CDR2 SVGAGI (reference sequence). CDR3 amino acids: CASSRRGTGGRWKVGDIQYF. DNA for the CDR3: TGTGCCAGCAGCCGCCGCGGGACAGGGGGCCGATGGAAAGTGGGCGACATTCAGTACTTC.

The chain uses TRBV5-1 and TRBJ2-3, with TRBD2 identical over 12 bases. From germline, CDR1 is SGHRS and CDR2 YFSETQ. The CDR3 length is 14 residues. V lost 3 bases to trimming and J lost 9 bases; unmatched junction nucleotides: 5. The CDR3 sequence: CASSSTSGRDTQYF. The CDR3 bases are TGCGCCAGCAGCTCGACTAGCGGGAGAGACACGCAGTATTTT.

V usage is TRBV10-3 and J usage is TRBJ2-2; 8 bases fit TRBD2. Germline loops: CDR1 ENHRY, CDR2 SYGVKD. The CDR3 has 15 amino acids. J lost 7 bases, V lost 2 bases, and 6 bases had no gene match. The CDR3 loop reads CAISESGGRGGELFF. The CDR3 nucleotides read TGTGCCATCAGTGAGAGCGGGGGACGGGGCGGGGAGCTGTTTTTT.

The chain couples TRBV5-1 to TRBJ1-5; unclear D gene. Germline CDR1 SGHRS, CDR2 YFSETQ. V lost 2 bases, J lost 6 bases, and 12 bases lay in between. This CDR3 spans 14 amino acids. CDR3 DNA: TGCGCCAGCAGCTTAGGCGGCCCGGGTCAGCCCCAGCATTTT. This encodes CASSLGGPGQPQHF.

The chain joins TRBV7-2 to TRBJ2-5; the D is unclear. CDR1 and CDR2 (germline): SGHTA, FQGNSA. The CDR3 loop spans 13 amino acids. V lost 3 bases to trimming and J lost 1 base, with 6 bases between them. This chain's CDR3 is CASSFGSQETQYF. The DNA of the CDR3 is TGTGCCAGCAGCTTCGGGTCCCAAGAGACCCAGTACTTC.

This chain links TRBV19 with TRBJ2-1, with 8 bases aligning to TRBD1. In germline, CDR1 is LNHDA, CDR2 SQIVND (reference sequence). The CDR3 is 15 residues long. With 7 bases clipped from V and 1 base from J, the junction kept 6 bases outside the gene matches. CDR3 in DNA: TGTGCCAGTATTAACACAGGGGGGTCCTACAATGAGCAGTTCTTC. Translating gives CASINTGGSYNEQFF. Full variable domain (outside the CDR3, taken from reference TRBV19 and TRBJ2-1): DGGITQSPKYLFRKEGQNVTLSCEQNLNHDAMYWYRQDPGQGLRLIYYSQIVNDFQKGDIAEGYSVSREKKESFPLTVTSAQKNPTAFYLCASINTGGSYNEQFFGPGTRLTVL.

This chain uses TRBV27 with TRBJ1-1; 11 nucleotides agree with TRBD1. CDR3 size: 14 residues. CDR1 is MNHEY, CDR2 SMNVEV, per germline (reference sequence). V lost 4 bases to trimming and J lost 5 bases; unmatched junction nucleotides: 3. CDR3 loop: CASSWGQGGTEAFF. The CDR3 DNA sequence: TGTGCCAGCAGTTGGGGACAGGGGGGTACTGAAGCTTTCTTT.

J is TRBJ2-1 and V is TRBV18; 8 bases agree with TRBD2. The CDR3 is 15 amino acids. The germline gives CDR1 KGHSH, CDR2 LQKENI. The trim removed 3 bases at V and 4 bases at J, leaving 5 bases unmatched. CDR3 sequence reads: CASSPVGTRYNEQFF. CDR3 coding DNA: TGTGCCAGCTCACCCGTCGGGACTAGATACAATGAGCAGTTCTTC.

This clone was counted once. This chain connects TRBV11-3 to TRBJ1-1; D is unresolved. The CDR3 loop spans 12 amino acids. V was clipped by 2 bases and J by 6 bases, with 7 bases between them. Germline CDR1 reads SGHNT; CDR2 reads YENEEA. The CDR3 DNA follows: TGTGCCAGCAGCTTAATAGCTTCTGAAGCTTTCTTT. The encoded protein is CASSLIASEAFF.

This chain connects TRBV12-5 to TRBJ1-5, with D possibly matching TRBD1 (5 bases). The germline V and J ends were trimmed by 5 bases and 9 bases, with 11 bases remaining between them. Germline V gives CDR1 LGHNT, CDR2 FRNRAP. CDR3 size: 12 residues. CDR3 in DNA: TGTGCTAGTGGTCAGGGAAATGGGCCCCAGCATTTT. It yields the protein CASGQGNGPQHF. The variable domain in full, completed from reference TRBV12-5 and TRBJ1-5, reads DARVTQTPRHKVTEMGQEVTMRCQPILGHNTVFWYRQTMMQGLELLAYFRNRAPLDDSGMPKDRFSAEMPDATLATLKIQPSEPRDSAVYFCASGQGNGPQHFGDGTRLSIL.

The V and J genes are TRBV7-2 and TRBJ2-5, with 7 bases that match TRBD2. Germline loops: CDR1 SGHTA, CDR2 FQGNSA. The junction had 5 bases not matched to a gene; V was cut back by 5 bases and J by 2 bases. The CDR3 length is 14 residues. This CDR3 reads CASSPGLVQETQYF. CDR3 bases: TGTGCCAGCAGCCCCGGACTAGTTCAAGAGACCCAGTACTTC.

The rearrangement uses TRBV4-1 and TRBJ2-2; TRBD2 aligns across 9 bases. The CDR3 covers 17 residues. Trimming removed 0 bases from V and 4 bases from J; junction bases left unmatched: 6. From germline, CDR1 is MGHRA and CDR2 YSYEKL. The chain's CDR3 is CASSQEINSGGTGELFF. The CDR3 region has the DNA TGCGCCAGCAGCCAAGAGATTAATAGCGGGGGCACCGGGGAGCTGTTTTTT.

V is TRBV3-1 (or the pseudogene TRBV3-2) and J is TRBJ1-6; a weak D match, TRBD1 (6 bases). The CDR3 runs to 14 residues. The germline gives CDR1 LGHDT, CDR2 YNNKEL (reference sequence). The germline V and J ends were trimmed by 4 bases and 10 bases, with 14 bases remaining between them. The CDR3, as DNA: TGTGCCAGCAGCCTTCGGACAGAAGGGTCACCCCTCCACTTT. It yields the protein CASSLRTEGSPLHF.

This chain connects TRBV29-1 to TRBJ2-1; D unresolved. The CDR3 contains 12 residues. Germline V lookup: CDR1 SQVTM, CDR2 ANQGSEA. V was pared by 1 base and J by 3 bases, with 4 bases between. CDR3: CSVEGGYNEQFF. CDR3 sequence (DNA): TGCAGCGTTGAAGGCGGCTACAATGAGCAGTTCTTC.

The rearrangement joins TRBV18 to TRBJ1-2; 9 bases match TRBD1. This CDR3 region has 14 residues. Germline-derived CDR1 and CDR2 are KGHSH and LQKENI. J gave up 5 bases and V 4 bases, and 5 bases lay outside the gene matches. This CDR3 reads CASSQGDRAYGYTF. CDR3 nucleotides: TGTGCCAGCTCACAAGGGGACAGGGCATATGGCTACACCTTC. Full variable domain (outside the CDR3, taken from reference TRBV18 and TRBJ1-2): NAGVMQNPRHLVRRRGQEARLRCSPMKGHSHVYWYRQLPEEGLKFMVYLQKENIIDESGMPKERFSAEFPKEGPSILRIQQVVRGDSAAYFCASSQGDRAYGYTFGSGTRLTVV.

The chain carries TRBV12-3 or TRBV12-4 and TRBJ2-2, with a tentative D call TRBD1 (6 bases). This CDR3 is 13 amino acids long. With 3 bases removed from V and 6 bases from J, the gap between germline ends came to 8 bases. The CDR3 sequence is CASSLQGSGELFF. The CDR3 bases are TGTGCCAGCAGTTTGCAGGGGTCCGGGGAGCTGTTTTTT.

The chain joins TRBV30 to TRBJ2-2, with a possible D match to TRBD1 (6 bases). The CDR3 length is 13 residues. Germline-derived CDR1 and CDR2 are GTSNPN and SVGIG (reference sequence). The V end lost 5 bases, the J end lost 4 bases, and 11 bases lay between the germline ends. The CDR3 sequence is CAWQSGATGELFF. The CDR3 DNA reads as TGTGCCTGGCAATCAGGGGCCACCGGGGAGCTGTTTTTT.

This clone was seen only once. This chain connects TRBV5-4 to TRBJ2-2, with TRBD2 matching 13 bases. Per the germline V gene, CDR1 is SGHNT and CDR2 is YYREEE (reference sequence). V shed 5 bases and J 6 bases; nucleotides not matched to a gene: 4. This CDR3 spans 15 amino acids. In nucleotides, the CDR3 is TGTGCCAGCAGTCCTACTAGCGGGGGGGCCGGGGAGCTGTTTTTT. Encoded protein: CASSPTSGGAGELFF.

This chain joins TRBV20-1 and TRBJ2-2, with 8 bases aligning to TRBD1. V lost 3 bases to trimming and J lost 4 bases; unmatched junction nucleotides: 7. This CDR3 comprises 15 residues. Germline V gene sequence: CDR1 DFQATT, CDR2 SNEGSKA (reference sequence). DNA for the CDR3: TGCAGTGCTAGTATAGGACAGGGATTCACCGGGGAGCTGTTTTTT. This codes for CSASIGQGFTGELFF.

The chain links TRBV6-1 to TRBJ2-2; a possible D gene is TRBD1 (7 bases). This CDR3 has 19 residues. Per the germline V gene, CDR1 is MNHNS and CDR2 is SASEGT. Trimming left V 4 bases short and J 5 bases short, with 26 bases between. DNA of the CDR3: TGTGCCAGCAGTGGAATACCAGGGGGGCTTCGCTCCCGTACCGGGGAGCTGTTTTTT. Its protein is CASSGIPGGLRSRTGELFF.

This clone came up once. The chain has TRBV2 and TRBJ1-4; 7 bases align to TRBD1. CDR1 SNHLY and CDR2 FYNNEI come from the germline V gene. CDR3 size: 12 residues. V lost 7 bases, J lost 16 bases, and 12 bases stayed unmatched. The CDR3: CASNKDREGKFF. CDR3 in DNA: TGTGCCAGCAATAAAGACAGGGAAGGAAAGTTTTTT.

This chain joins TRBV4-3 and TRBJ1-1; D not resolved. Trimming removed 0 bases at V and 0 bases at J, with 14 bases between. CDR3 size: 17 residues. Germline V gene sequence: CDR1 LGHNA, CDR2 YSLEER. CDR3 residues: CASSQERPVWMNTEAFF. The CDR3 nucleotides read TGCGCCAGCAGCCAAGAGAGGCCAGTTTGGATGAACACTGAAGCTTTCTTT.

The chain joins TRBV27 to TRBJ1-1; no firm D call. Trimming stripped 7 bases from V and 10 bases from J, with 16 bases between. Germline V lookup: CDR1 MNHEY, CDR2 SMNVEV (reference sequence). This CDR3 has 12 residues. The CDR3 loop is CASILGEQGAFF. The CDR3 coding sequence is TGTGCCAGCATATTGGGAGAACAAGGAGCTTTCTTT.